This T cell receptor beta chain originates from a study of breast tumors, draining lymph nodes, adjacent tissues. Per the germline V gene, CDR1 is DFQATT and CDR2 is SNEGSKA (reference sequence). The CDR3 is made up of 12 amino acids. V lost 5 bases and J 6 bases, leaving 8 bases between the germline ends. The lymph nodes were axillary draining lymph nodes from breast cancer patients. TCRdb fed the multiplex PCR reads into MiXCR, producing one record per CDR3 protein. The table records roughly 110,000 distinct CDR3 sequences, approximately 28% of them present only once. The clonotype originates from a female donor with breast cancer. Some clones in this sample may be carry-over from other donors' samples. Material for sequencing was axillary lymph node tissue. The rearrangement links TRBV20-1 to TRBJ1-6; possible D gene TRBD1, 6 bases. In nucleotides, the CDR3 is TGCAGTGCTGTCAGGGGTAATTCACCCCTCCACTTT. This gives the protein CSAVRGNSPLHF.